Listed here are 25 T cell receptor beta chains from one sample, sequenced in a study of T-cell reconstitution after alpha-beta-depleted transplantation in children. TCRbeta library construction was performed incorporating unique molecular identifiers. Each CDR3 protein is one row after TCRdb ran MiXCR on the PCR reads. The table has about 640,000 distinct CDR3 sequences, approximately 15% seen once. The starting material was PBMCs from the stem cell graft donor, obtained from the stem cell graft. These receptors were obtained from a human donor who donated a stem cell graft to a child with acute myeloid leukemia.

This clonotype was detected ten times or more. This sequence joins TRBV12-3 or TRBV12-4 and TRBJ2-7; 8 bases match TRBD2. Losses at the gene ends were 5 bases for V and 1 base for J; bases not matched to a gene: 1. CDR3 length: 13 residues. In DNA form, the CDR3 reads TGTGCCAGCAGTCGGGGGGGGTCCTACGAGCAGTACTTC. As protein: CASSRGGSYEQYF.

This clonotype was recorded a few times. V and J are TRBV6-2 or TRBV6-3 and TRBJ1-5, with a weak D call TRBD1 (5 bases). The ends were cut back, 3 bases at V and 3 bases at J, with 18 bases in the middle. Germline loops: CDR1 MNHEY, CDR2 SVGEGT. The CDR3 runs to 17 residues. In DNA form, the CDR3 reads TGTGCCAGCAGTTATTTCAGCGGAACAGGCACCAATCAGCCCCAGCATTTT. It translates to CASSYFSGTGTNQPQHF.

This clonotype came up many times. The genes are TRBV6-2 or TRBV6-3 and TRBJ1-1; TRBD1 matches 10 bases. The CDR3 contains 13 residues. J lost 5 bases, V lost 7 bases, and 4 bases had no gene match. Germline V gene data show CDR1 as MNHEY and CDR2 as SVGEGT. The CDR3 here is CASTWTGGTEAFF. The CDR3 nucleotides read TGTGCCAGCACCTGGACAGGGGGGACTGAAGCTTTCTTT.

There are a few counts of this clonotype. V gene TRBV12-3 or TRBV12-4 combines with J gene TRBJ1-1; D is unresolved. The CDR3 sequence is 14 residues long. Trimming left V 3 bases short and J 2 bases short, with 10 bases between. The CDR3: CASSFGRHNTEAFF. The CDR3 nucleotides are TGTGCCAGCAGTTTCGGGCGGCACAACACTGAAGCTTTCTTT.

The chain has TRBV4-1 and TRBJ2-2, with D unclear. Trimming took 0 bases from V and 3 from J, leaving 20 bases between them. The CDR3 sequence is 19 residues long. From germline, CDR1 is MGHRA and CDR2 YSYEKL. The CDR3 DNA reads TGCGCCAGCAGCCAAGAAGCCGATTCCTTCTTCCAGGACACCGGGGAGCTGTTTTTT. Its translation: CASSQEADSFFQDTGELFF.

At least ten counts were recorded for this clonotype. The chain links TRBV15 to TRBJ2-5; D gene ambiguous. Germline V CDR1 and CDR2: LNHNV, YYDKDF (reference sequence). The germline V and J ends were trimmed by 6 bases and 1 base, with 12 bases remaining between them. CDR3 length: 14 amino acids. CDR3 DNA sequence: TGTGCCACCAGGCAAGGCCATCCCCAAGAGACCCAGTACTTC. It encodes CATRQGHPQETQYF.

Ten or more counts support this clonotype. This chain links TRBV20-1 with TRBJ2-1; 8 bases fit TRBD2. With V trimmed by 3 bases and J by 3 bases, 4 bases remained unmatched. Germline V gene sequence: CDR1 DFQATT, CDR2 SNEGSKA (reference sequence). The CDR3 extends over 14 amino acids. This chain's CDR3 is CSARRAGDYNEQFF. The DNA for the CDR3 is TGCAGTGCTAGGCGAGCGGGGGACTACAATGAGCAGTTCTTC.

Here the CDR3 DNA reads TGTGCCAGCAGCACAGCCGGGGGAATGAACACTGAAGCTTTCTTT. Protein product: CASSTAGGMNTEAFF. This chain joins TRBV9 and TRBJ1-1, with a possible D match to TRBD1 (5 bases). V lost 4 bases and J 0 bases, leaving 13 bases between the germline ends. CDR3 size: 15 residues. The V gene's germline CDR1 is SGDLS and CDR2 YYNGEE.

The chain couples TRBV20-1 to TRBJ1-2; D not certain. V was shortened by 3 bases and J by 1 base, with 15 bases between the two germline ends. Germline V gene sequence: CDR1 DFQATT, CDR2 SNEGSKA (reference sequence). The CDR3 is 15 residues long. The CDR3 DNA reads as TGCAGTGCTAGTTCCCCCCTCCAGAGTAACTATGGCTACACCTTC. Translating it yields CSASSPLQSNYGYTF.

This clonotype came up many times. The chain combines TRBV20-1 with TRBJ1-6; no clear D. CDR3 length equals 15 residues. V shed 3 bases and J shed 2 bases, with 11 bases lying between them. The germline gives CDR1 DFQATT, CDR2 SNEGSKA (reference sequence). CDR3 bases: TGCAGTGCTAGGGAACTGTGGGCCTATAATTCACCCCTCCACTTT. This sequence encodes CSARELWAYNSPLHF.

The chain employs TRBV18 and TRBJ2-1; D might be TRBD1 (6 bases). This CDR3 is built from 14 residues. CDR1 KGHSH and CDR2 LQKENI come from the germline V gene. Trimming took 2 bases from V and 8 from J, leaving 13 bases between them. CDR3 sequence reads: CASSPGQFRDEQFF. As DNA, the CDR3 is TGTGCCAGCTCACCAGGACAGTTTAGGGATGAGCAGTTCTTC.

The chain carries TRBV7-2 and TRBJ2-3, with D possibly TRBD2 on 6 matching bases. The CDR3 has 14 amino acids. The V gene lost 3 bases and the J gene lost 7 bases, with 14 bases spanning the gap. CDR1 and CDR2 (germline): SGHTA, FQGNSA. CDR3 coding DNA: TGTGCCAGCAGCTTTGAGGGGACTCGTAATACGCAGTATTTT. Its translation is CASSFEGTRNTQYF.

This clonotype was picked up one time. The chain joins TRBV7-6 to TRBJ2-3, with a possible D match to TRBD1 (6 bases). The CDR3 contains 15 residues. Trimming cost V 5 bases and J 7 bases, with 19 bases left between them. From germline, CDR1 is SGHVS and CDR2 FNYEAQ. The CDR3 here is CASSLGKQGRNTQYF. CDR3 nucleotide sequence: TGTGCCAGCAGCCTAGGCAAACAGGGACGAAATACGCAGTATTTT.

This clonotype was counted a few times. This chain links TRBV19 with TRBJ2-7; 9 nucleotides agree with TRBD1. CDR1 is LNHDA and CDR2 is SQIVND in the germline V gene (reference sequence). The CDR3 has 14 residues. With V trimmed by 2 bases and J by 7 bases, 6 bases remained unmatched. The CDR3 spells CASSILGQGGEQYF. The CDR3 nucleotides read TGTGCCAGTAGTATATTGGGACAGGGTGGGGAGCAGTACTTC.

In this sample, this clonotype turned up a few times. The V call is TRBV7-2, the J call TRBJ2-5; 13 bases are shared with TRBD2. V was pared by 4 bases and J by 4 bases, with 6 bases of the junction left unmatched. The germline CDR1 and CDR2 sequences are SGHTA and FQGNSA. This CDR3 region has 16 residues. This CDR3 is CASSSRLAGGGETQYF. CDR3 sequence (DNA): TGTGCCAGCAGCTCCCGACTAGCGGGGGGAGGAGAGACCCAGTACTTC. Filled out from reference TRBV7-2 and TRBJ2-5, the complete variable domain reads GAGVSQSPSNKVTEKGKDVELRCDPISGHTALYWYRQSLGQGLEFLIYFQGNSAPDKSGLPSDRFSAERTGGSVSTLTIQRTQQEDSAVYLCASSSRLAGGGETQYFGPGTRLLVL.

The rearrangement links TRBV27 to TRBJ1-2; D remains unclear. Between the trimmed V and J ends, which lost 5 bases and 0 bases, there was a span of 13 bases. Germline loops: CDR1 MNHEY, CDR2 SMNVEV (reference sequence). CDR3 length: 15 amino acids. CDR3 in amino acids: CASSLFYSTNYGYTF. CDR3 nucleotide sequence: TGTGCCAGCAGTCTCTTCTACAGCACTAACTATGGCTACACCTTC.

This clonotype was recorded at least ten times. V is TRBV20-1 and J is TRBJ1-1; D remains unclear. Per germline, CDR1 DFQATT and CDR2 SNEGSKA (reference sequence). Between the trimmed V and J ends, which lost 0 bases and 5 bases, there was a span of 19 bases. The CDR3 has 16 amino acids. The CDR3, as DNA: TGCAGTGCTAGAGACCCTACGAACATACTGGGGACTGAAGCTTTCTTT. Residues: CSARDPTNILGTEAFF.

Many counts were recorded for this clonotype. The chain combines TRBV15 with TRBJ2-3; D possibly corresponds to TRBD2 (6 bases). In germline, CDR1 is LNHNV, CDR2 YYDKDF (reference sequence). The CDR3 has 13 amino acids. Trimming removed 4 bases from V and 7 bases from J, with 12 bases in between. CDR3 DNA sequence: TGTGCCACCAGCACAAGAGGGAGGAATACGCAGTATTTT. Translated, it gives CATSTRGRNTQYF.

This clonotype was seen repeatedly, ten times or more. The rearrangement uses TRBV20-1 and TRBJ2-3; 7 bases align to TRBD2. This CDR3 is 14 amino acids long. The junction had 3 bases not matched to a gene; V was cut back by 0 bases and J by 3 bases. Germline V gene data show CDR1 as DFQATT and CDR2 as SNEGSKA (reference sequence). CDR3 coding DNA: TGCAGTGCTAGAGATCTGCGGGGGACAGATACGCAGTATTTT. Encoded protein: CSARDLRGTDTQYF.

This clonotype was seen more than once but under ten times. The V call is TRBV24-1, the J call TRBJ1-5; TRBD1 aligns across 9 bases. In germline, CDR1 is KGHDR, CDR2 SFDVKD. This CDR3 contains 16 residues. V lost 3 bases to trimming and J lost 3 bases; unmatched junction nucleotides: 5. DNA for the CDR3: TGTGCCACCAGTGATCCGGGACAGGGAGCCAATCAGCCCCAGCATTTT. Protein product: CATSDPGQGANQPQHF.

This clonotype came up many times. The chain links TRBV29-1 to TRBJ2-1; TRBD1 or TRBD2 may be the D gene (5 bases each). Germline V gives CDR1 SQVTM, CDR2 ANQGSEA. V was cut by 4 bases and J by 5 bases, with 12 bases left in between. CDR3 length: 13 amino acids. CDR3 nucleotides: TGCAGCGTTGGAGGGGTAGGGAACAATGAGCAGTTCTTC. The encoded protein is CSVGGVGNNEQFF.

V and J are TRBV20-1 and TRBJ2-4, with TRBD1 identical over 9 bases. The CDR3 has 17 amino acids. Germline V gene lookup returns CDR1 DFQATT and CDR2 SNEGSKA (reference sequence). Unmatched junction bases numbered 10, after V lost 1 base and J lost 3 bases. This CDR3 reads CSARATGGLIFKNIQYF. The CDR3, as DNA: TGCAGTGCTAGAGCGACAGGGGGTCTGATATTCAAAAACATTCAGTACTTC.

V gene TRBV7-9 combines with J gene TRBJ1-2; 9 nucleotides align to TRBD1. Losses at the gene ends were 5 bases for V and 0 bases for J; bases not matched to a gene: 7. The CDR3 extends over 16 amino acids. The germline V gene has CDR1 SEHNR and CDR2 FQNEAQ (reference sequence). CDR3 coding DNA: TGTGCCAGCAGCGAGGACAGGGGAGGTGCTAACTATGGCTACACCTTC. Protein: CASSEDRGGANYGYTF.

The chain employs TRBV5-1 and TRBJ2-3; D not resolved. The V gene lost 7 bases and the J gene lost 0 bases, with 9 bases spanning the gap. Germline V gene sequence: CDR1 SGHRS, CDR2 YFSETQ. The CDR3 spans 13 residues. DNA of the CDR3: TGCGCCAGCCGGAATCCGAGCACAGATACGCAGTATTTT. Amino acids: CASRNPSTDTQYF.

This clonotype was observed at least ten times. This chain uses TRBV30 with TRBJ2-1; the match to TRBD2 covers 8 bases. The germline V gene encodes CDR1 GTSNPN and CDR2 SVGIG (reference sequence). The CDR3 is 14 residues long. The V and J ends lost 4 bases and 4 bases, in that order; junction bases with no gene match: 6. The DNA of the CDR3 is TGTGCCTGGAACCCGGGGGGGCCTTACAATGAGCAGTTCTTC. It encodes CAWNPGGPYNEQFF. Using reference TRBV30 and TRBJ2-1 for the parts outside the CDR3, the full variable domain is SQTIHQWPATLVQPVGSPLSLECTVEGTSNPNLYWYRQAAGRGLQLLFYSVGIGQISSEVPQNLSASRPQDRQFILSSKKLLLSDSGFYLCAWNPGGPYNEQFFGPGTRLTVL.